The 9 T cell receptor beta chains given below trace back to one sample, sequenced in a study of CD8 T cells in Susac syndrome. Reverse transcription of about 0.5 to 1 ug RNA used random hexamers. TCRdb re-analysed the immunoSEQ multiplex PCR reads in MiXCR, keeping a single row per CDR3 protein. The sample consists of some 65,000 distinct CDR3 sequences, approximately 93% of them appearing once. What was sequenced was CD8+ T cells from PBMCs. These TCRs come from a human donor with multiple sclerosis.

This clonotype was counted a single time. The chain links TRBV5-1 to TRBJ2-7; TRBD1 matches at 9 bases. This CDR3 is built from 14 residues. V dropped 1 base and J dropped 3; count of bases not matched to a gene: 2. CDR1 and CDR2 (germline): SGHRS, YFSETQ. The CDR3 reads CASSLTGGNYEQYF. The CDR3 DNA reads TGCGCCAGCAGCTTGACAGGGGGCAACTACGAGCAGTACTTC.

This chain links TRBV9 with TRBJ2-5, with 7 bases identical to TRBD1. Germline CDR1 and CDR2: SGDLS and YYNGEE. The V and J ends lost 0 bases and 5 bases, in that order; junction bases with no gene match: 1. The CDR3 has 13 amino acids. The CDR3 sequence: CASSVDRGETQYF. The CDR3 DNA reads as TGTGCCAGCAGCGTAGACAGGGGTGAGACCCAGTACTTC.

CDR3 amino acids: CASSFPYSGGYTF. The DNA of the CDR3 is TGTGCCAGCAGTTTCCCTTACAGCGGGGGCTACACCTTC. V and J are TRBV28 and TRBJ1-2, with D unresolved. Germline V CDR1 and CDR2: MDHEN, SYDVKM. This CDR3 contains 13 residues. V was trimmed by 3 bases and J by 8 bases, leaving 13 bases between them.

CDR3 DNA: TGTGCCAGCAGCCGGGTCCTCCAAGACCAGCCCCAGCATTTT. Translating gives CASSRVLQDQPQHF. V is TRBV28 and J is TRBJ1-5; no clear D. Trimming took off 6 bases at V and 7 bases at J, with 16 bases between the two ends. The CDR3 contains 14 residues. Germline V gives CDR1 MDHEN, CDR2 SYDVKM.

V gene TRBV29-1 combines with J gene TRBJ2-7; 9 bases match TRBD2. V shed 6 bases and J 4 bases; nucleotides not matched to a gene: 1. Germline lookup yields CDR1 SQVTM and CDR2 ANQGSEA. The CDR3 runs 11 residues. CDR3 DNA: TGCAGCGTGAGCGGGGGGTACGAGCAGTACTTC. This gives the protein CSVSGGYEQYF.

This clonotype occurred once. This rearrangement joins TRBV12-5 to TRBJ1-1, with 8 positions matching TRBD1. V was pared by 6 bases and J by 1 base, with 10 bases of the junction left unmatched. Germline CDR1 LGHNT, CDR2 FRNRAP. This CDR3 region has 16 residues. The CDR3: CASGRYPQGANTEAFF. CDR3 nucleotides: TGTGCTAGTGGCCGGTACCCCCAGGGGGCGAACACTGAAGCTTTCTTT.

The chain couples TRBV28 to TRBJ2-5; 8 nucleotides match TRBD1. With 1 base clipped from V and 5 bases from J, the junction kept 12 bases outside the gene matches. The germline V gene has CDR1 MDHEN and CDR2 SYDVKM. The CDR3 sequence is 17 residues long. CDR3 region: CASSLLPRTGKGETQYF. As DNA, the CDR3 is TGTGCCAGCAGTTTATTGCCTCGGACAGGGAAAGGCGAGACCCAGTACTTC.

This chain connects TRBV4-1 to TRBJ1-5, with D hard to call. V lost 0 bases and J 7 bases, leaving 13 bases between the germline ends. This CDR3 region has 15 residues. Germline lookup yields CDR1 MGHRA and CDR2 YSYEKL. The CDR3 is CASSQDEGSGQPQHF. The CDR3, as DNA: TGCGCCAGCAGCCAAGATGAAGGGTCTGGACAGCCCCAGCATTTT.

The V gene is TRBV10-3, the J gene TRBJ2-1; D gene ambiguous. The V gene lost 6 bases and the J gene lost 2 bases, with 14 bases spanning the gap. From germline, CDR1 is ENHRY and CDR2 SYGVKD. CDR3 length: 15 residues. The DNA of the CDR3 is TGTGCCATCAGGTCCGCTGGCGGCGCCTACAATGAGCAGTTCTTC. Its translation: CAIRSAGGAYNEQFF.